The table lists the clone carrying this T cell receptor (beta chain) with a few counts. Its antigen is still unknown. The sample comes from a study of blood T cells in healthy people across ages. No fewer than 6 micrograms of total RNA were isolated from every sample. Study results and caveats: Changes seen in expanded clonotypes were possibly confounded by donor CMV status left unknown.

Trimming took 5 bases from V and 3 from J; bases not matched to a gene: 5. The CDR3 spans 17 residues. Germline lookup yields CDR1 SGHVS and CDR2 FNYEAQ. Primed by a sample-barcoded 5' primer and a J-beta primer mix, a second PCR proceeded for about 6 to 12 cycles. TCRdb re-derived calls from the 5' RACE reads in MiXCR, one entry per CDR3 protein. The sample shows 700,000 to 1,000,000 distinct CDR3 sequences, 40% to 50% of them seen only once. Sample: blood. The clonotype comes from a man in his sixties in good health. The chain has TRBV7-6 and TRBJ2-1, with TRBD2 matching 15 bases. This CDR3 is CASSLGTSGGLYNEQFF. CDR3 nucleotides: TGTGCCAGCAGCCTAGGGACTAGCGGGGGGCTCTACAATGAGCAGTTCTTC. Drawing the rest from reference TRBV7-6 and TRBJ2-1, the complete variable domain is GAGVSQSPRYKVTKRGQDVALRCDPISGHVSLYWYRQALGQGPEFLTYFNYEAQQDKSGLPNDRFSAERPEGSISTLTIQRTEQRDSAMYRCASSLGTSGGLYNEQFFGPGTRLTVL.